This T cell receptor beta chain originates from a study of blood T cell repertoires in COVID-19. Study overall: Sites across the United States, Italy and Spain contributed samples from acute and convalescent COVID-19. Sources were T cells, B-cell-depleted T cells, or PBMCs; the material itself was cDNA or gDNA.

In the authors' workflow: Quantification of nucleated cells was approximated via reference gene primer amplification. Clones were read by immunoSEQ multiplex PCR, and TCRdb kept only the in-frame ones, dropping some. For V, J and clone size, that table is used; D and trimming come from the DNA. The data show more than 110,000 clones, 65% to 80% seen once. CDR1 is LGHNA and CDR2 is YSLEER in the germline V gene. This CDR3 contains 17 residues. The ends lost 0 bases at V and 4 bases at J; junction bases unmatched: 9. The sequenced sample was peripheral blood. This TCR came from an elderly man with acute or convalescent COVID-19. This chain links TRBV4-3 with TRBJ2-3; 8 bases are a match to TRBD2. The CDR3, as DNA: TGCGCCAGCAGCCAAGAATACGGGGGGGCCTGGGCAGATACGCAGTATTTT. Translation: CASSQEYGGAWADTQYF.